Listed below are T cell receptor beta chains from one sample, sequenced in a study of beta chain features in type 1 diabetes. TCRdb keeps only in-frame clones here, not all; method: immunoSEQ multiplex PCR. The sample lists around 250,000 clones, 25% to 30% occurring once. The sequencing sample was made of central memory CD4+ T cells from blood. The receptors were sampled from a man aged 25 to 40 in good health. The CDR3 runs from the conserved cysteine through the conserved F or W. A D gene is named only where the DNA matches it firmly.

d_call,v_call,cdr3_length,j_call,cdr3_aa
-,TRBV27,14,TRBJ2-5,CASSRRVSRETQYF
-,TRBV30,13,TRBJ2-1,CAWSGSSYNEQFF
TRBD2,TRBV9,15,TRBJ2-1,CASSVIGLANNEQFF
-,TRBV30,13,TRBJ1-6,CAWTPAHNSPLHF
-,TRBV12-5,12,TRBJ2-7,CASGQDSYEQYF
TRBD1,TRBV7-9,14,TRBJ1-5,CASSLDRGRQPQHF
TRBD2,TRBV30,13,TRBJ2-7,CARRGISSYEQYF
-,TRBV15,14,TRBJ1-6,CATRGSDYNSPLHF
-,TRBV6-5,11,TRBJ2-1,CASSFGPEQFF
-,TRBV18,14,TRBJ2-1,CASSPVSGDNEQFF
-,TRBV18,15,TRBJ2-2,CASSPVQGSTGELFF
-,TRBV12-2,16,TRBJ2-5,CASRLALRGGRETQYF
TRBD1,TRBV28,13,TRBJ2-7,CASGRTGRNEQYF
-,TRBV7-9,14,TRBJ2-2,CASSLVANTGELFF
-,TRBV5-1,14,TRBJ2-7,CASSLDAEEYEQYF
-,TRBV30,9,TRBJ1-1,CAWGTKAFF
-,TRBV30,14,TRBJ1-2,CASRGARSVDGYTF
-,TRBV30,12,TRBJ2-5,CAWSPRQETQYF
-,TRBV15,14,TRBJ1-1,CATSSNRDGTEAFF
-,TRBV11-2,15,TRBJ2-1,CASSRGERTYNEQFF
TRBD1,TRBV27,13,TRBJ2-7,CASSPRDRGLQYF
-,TRBV18,16,TRBJ1-4,CASSPPRGSPGEKLFF
-,TRBV9,16,TRBJ2-3,CASSVGGATSTDTQYF
-,TRBV7-6,15,TRBJ2-7,CASSSVLGAEYEQYF
-,TRBV18,13,TRBJ2-7,CASSPDWTYEQYF
TRBD2,TRBV29-1,13,TRBJ2-2,CSVAGRAVGELFF
TRBD2,TRBV5-1,17,TRBJ2-7,CASSPGVAGGPQGEQYF
-,TRBV28,14,TRBJ1-2,CASTRRGLSYGYTF
TRBD2,TRBV6-6,14,TRBJ2-5,CASSYSTGRKTQYF
-,TRBV27,16,TRBJ2-5,CASSTLKGPKGETQYF
TRBD2,TRBV4-3,16,TRBJ2-3,CASSQGTSGRPDTQYF
-,TRBV29-1,14,TRBJ2-3,CSVEAERDGDTQYF
-,TRBV7-2,12,TRBJ2-5,CASSLDRETQYF
-,TRBV30,12,TRBJ1-3,CAWSTAGNTIYF
TRBD1,TRBV18,14,TRBJ1-1,CASSSQGANTEAFF
TRBD1,TRBV30,14,TRBJ1-2,CACTWNRGLSGYTF
-,TRBV7-2,17,TRBJ2-1,CASSLDPPGSFYNEQFF
-,TRBV14,15,TRBJ2-7,CASSRIQGVTYEQYF
-,TRBV6-6,14,TRBJ1-1,CASSYRQLNTEAFF
-,TRBV4-1,12,TRBJ1-1,CASSRPSSEAFF
TRBD1,TRBV7-2,14,TRBJ2-5,CASSPSTGAGTQYF
TRBD2,TRBV4-3,18,TRBJ2-2,CASSQDVGGRANTGELFF
TRBD1,TRBV7-2,15,TRBJ2-7,CASSSRTGGSYEQYF
TRBD2,TRBV4-1,16,TRBJ2-1,CASSQDGSGRAQEQFF
-,TRBV20-1,10,TRBJ2-4,CSALGDKQYF
-,TRBV30,13,TRBJ1-2,CAWNPKGTYGYTF
-,TRBV2,11,TRBJ2-1,CASSGYNEQFF
-,TRBV7-9,16,TRBJ2-1,CASSSMVTVSYNEQFF
-,TRBV30,11,TRBJ2-5,CAWSIGETQYF